The rows below give T cell receptor beta chains drawn from one sample of a study of naive and memory T cell subsets. TCRdb itself ran the UMI-ligation and nested PCR reads through MiXCR, one entry per CDR3 protein. The data show approximately 31,000 distinct CDR3 sequences, with approximately 17% seen just once and 3.4% held by the top ten. Sequencing was performed on effector memory CD4+ T cells from blood. All receptors derive from a human donor in good health. CDR3s include the opening cysteine and the closing phenylalanine or tryptophan. D genes are given only for firm matches. For some rows the clone size is stated as once, few or many, or as a class when expanded; others skip it.

TRBV29-1	few	TRBD2	TRBJ2-7	CSVGRGIEQYF	TGCAGCGTGGGGAGGGGTATCGAGCAGTACTTC
TRBV6-1	many	.	TRBJ1-2	CASSYRAGGYTF	TGTGCCAGCAGCTACAGAGCGGGGGGCTACACCTTC
TRBV18	.	.	TRBJ1-5	CASSPTGGHQPQHF	TGTGCCAGCTCCCCCACGGGGGGCCACCAGCCCCAGCATTTT
TRBV7-2	.	TRBD2	TRBJ2-5	CASSFRPLAGSRETQYF	TGTGCCAGCAGCTTTAGACCCTTAGCGGGGTCACGGGAGACCCAGTACTTC
TRBV5-6	.	.	TRBJ1-5	CASSFGGADQPQHF	TGTGCCAGCAGCTTTGGGGGGGCAGATCAGCCCCAGCATTTT
TRBV5-6	.	TRBD1	TRBJ2-3	CASSWGQGPLTDTQYF	TGTGCCAGCAGCTGGGGACAGGGGCCCCTCACAGATACGCAGTATTTT
TRBV14	medium-sized	TRBD2	TRBJ2-7	CASSPNRGGRTYEQYF	TGTGCCAGCAGCCCGAATCGCGGCGGGAGGACCTACGAGCAGTACTTC
TRBV11-2	few	.	TRBJ1-5	CASSFAGFNQPQHF	TGTGCCAGCAGCTTCGCAGGGTTTAATCAGCCCCAGCATTTT
TRBV11-2	many	TRBD2	TRBJ2-1	CASSLDRGLANEQFF	TGTGCCAGCAGCTTAGATCGGGGACTAGCGAATGAGCAGTTCTTC
TRBV20-1	many	.	TRBJ1-2	CSARPMLGGYTF	TGCAGTGCCAGACCCATGCTGGGAGGCTACACCTTC
TRBV28	.	.	TRBJ2-1	CASSSPNEQFF	TGTGCCAGCAGTTCCCCCAATGAGCAGTTCTTC
TRBV11-2	many	.	TRBJ1-5	CASSLDLGKPQHF	TGTGCCAGCAGCTTAGATCTGGGGAAGCCCCAGCATTTT
TRBV6-1	few	.	TRBJ2-7	CASSRPRYSYEQYF	TGTGCCAGCAGTAGACCCAGGTACTCCTACGAGCAGTACTTC
TRBV3-1	.	.	TRBJ1-4	CASSQGGGYGKLFF	TGTGCCAGCAGCCAAGGGGGGGGGTACGGAAAACTGTTTTTT
TRBV6-5	.	.	TRBJ2-4	CASQVSLAKNIQYF	TGTGCCAGTCAGGTTTCTTTAGCCAAAAACATTCAGTACTTC
TRBV7-8	few	TRBD1	TRBJ2-1	CASSLVPGQGDEQFF	TGTGCCAGCAGCTTAGTCCCGGGACAGGGGGATGAGCAGTTCTTC
TRBV3-1	few	TRBD1	TRBJ1-3	CASSRQGNSGNTIYF	TGTGCCAGCAGTCGACAGGGGAACTCTGGAAACACCATATATTTT
TRBV30	.	TRBD2	TRBJ2-1	CASLAGSNEQFF	TGTGCCTCTTTAGCGGGGTCGAATGAGCAGTTCTTC
TRBV11-3	.	.	TRBJ2-1	CASSINQEGNEQFF	TGTGCCAGCAGTATAAATCAGGAGGGCAATGAGCAGTTCTTC
TRBV14	few	.	TRBJ1-2	CASSRGPLRANYGYTF	TGTGCCAGCAGCCGCGGACCCCTGAGGGCGAACTATGGCTACACCTTC
TRBV13	many	.	TRBJ1-2	CASSPQGGEGYGYTF	TGTGCCAGCAGCCCCCAAGGGGGGGAGGGATACGGCTACACCTTC
TRBV29-1	.	TRBD2	TRBJ2-2	CSVRTSGSVYTGELFF	TGCAGCGTTCGGACTAGCGGGAGTGTGTACACCGGGGAGCTGTTTTTT
TRBV6-5	few	TRBD2	TRBJ2-1	CASSLGLAGGEQFF	TGTGCCAGCAGTCTAGGACTAGCGGGAGGTGAGCAGTTCTTC
TRBV7-9	few	TRBD2	TRBJ2-1	CAFDRASGILYNEQFF	TGTGCCTTTGACAGGGCTAGCGGGATCCTCTACAATGAGCAGTTCTTC
TRBV10-3	many	TRBD1	TRBJ1-1	CAINQGGTEAFF	TGTGCCATCAACCAGGGGGGCACTGAAGCTTTCTTT
TRBV6-5	.	.	TRBJ1-5	CASRRSGGGGQPQHF	TGTGCCAGCAGGCGTAGTGGGGGAGGCGGGCAGCCCCAGCATTTT
TRBV4-1	.	.	TRBJ2-7	CATRGGDAGSHYEQYF	TGCGCCACCAGGGGGGGGGACGCGGGGTCACACTACGAGCAGTACTTC
TRBV9	.	TRBD1	TRBJ2-7	CASSGVGTGGFHEQYF	TGTGCCAGCAGCGGTGTTGGGACAGGGGGTTTCCACGAGCAGTACTTC
TRBV5-1	.	.	TRBJ1-6	CASSLIQTPNSPLHF	TGCGCCAGCAGCTTGATTCAGACACCTAATTCACCCCTCCACTTT
TRBV7-9	.	.	TRBJ1-6	CASSPRGYNSPLHF	TGTGCCAGCAGCCCTAGGGGGTACAATTCACCCCTCCACTTT
TRBV30	.	.	TRBJ1-1	CAWMDGNTEAFF	TGTGCCTGGATGGACGGGAACACTGAAGCTTTCTTT
TRBV3-1	.	.	TRBJ2-2	CASSQDFGTGELFF	TGTGCCAGCAGCCAAGATTTTGGGACCGGGGAGCTGTTTTTT
TRBV9	.	.	TRBJ1-2	CASSVDPFTDYGYTF	TGTGCCAGCAGCGTAGATCCTTTTACTGACTATGGCTACACCTTC
TRBV5-4	once	TRBD2	TRBJ2-3	CASSSPGLAQYF	TGTGCCAGCAGCTCGCCGGGACTAGCGCAGTATTTT
TRBV6-1	many	.	TRBJ1-4	CASSDSWGEKLFF	TGTGCCAGCTCGGACAGCTGGGGGGAAAAACTGTTTTTT
TRBV12-3/TRBV12-4	.	.	TRBJ1-3	CASSAAGSSGNTIYF	TGTGCCAGCAGTGCCGCCGGGTCCTCTGGAAACACCATATATTTT
TRBV19	.	.	TRBJ1-5	CASSIVGNHNQPQHF	TGTGCCAGTAGTATCGTCGGGAACCACAATCAGCCCCAGCATTTT
TRBV18	many	.	TRBJ1-4	CASSPGSRDEKLFF	TGTGCCAGCTCCCCAGGGAGTCGGGATGAAAAACTGTTTTTT
TRBV19	many	TRBD1	TRBJ1-5	CASADREKPQHF	TGTGCCAGTGCCGACAGGGAAAAGCCCCAGCATTTT
TRBV4-1	.	.	TRBJ1-4	CASSIYKGAGNEKLFF	TGCGCCAGCAGCATCTACAAAGGGGCAGGGAACGAAAAACTGTTTTTT
TRBV27	few	.	TRBJ1-4	CASSRREPTGGNEKLFF	TGTGCCAGCAGTAGAAGAGAGCCGACAGGCGGTAATGAAAAACTGTTTTTT
TRBV24-1	once	.	TRBJ2-1	CTTSDPVSSYNEQFF	TGTACCACCAGTGATCCAGTGAGCTCCTACAATGAGCAGTTCTTC
TRBV7-7	few	.	TRBJ2-3	CASSPGVAGTDTQYF	TGTGCCAGCAGCCCTGGGGTTGCAGGCACAGATACGCAGTATTTT
TRBV20-1	many	.	TRBJ2-7	CSAPTGNSYEQYF	TGCAGTGCCCCGACGGGGAACTCCTACGAGCAGTACTTC
TRBV6-6	many	.	TRBJ1-1	CASQTAGQNTEAFF	TGTGCCTCACAAACGGCAGGTCAGAACACTGAAGCTTTCTTT
TRBV12-3/TRBV12-4	few	.	TRBJ2-5	CASSFSGTWWTQYF	TGTGCCAGCAGTTTCTCCGGGACTTGGTGGACCCAGTACTTC
TRBV28	once	.	TRBJ2-3	CASRGAGATDTQYF	TGTGCCAGCAGGGGGGCGGGAGCTACAGATACGCAGTATTTT
TRBV5-1	few	.	TRBJ2-1	CASSTTGLIVSEQFF	TGCGCCAGCAGCACAACGGGGCTAATTGTGAGTGAGCAGTTCTTC
TRBV19	few	.	TRBJ2-7	CATGPGWSYEQYF	TGTGCCACCGGACCCGGATGGTCCTACGAGCAGTACTTC
TRBV20-1	few	.	TRBJ2-7	CSAPGSHEQYF	TGCAGTGCCCCAGGGTCCCACGAGCAGTACTTC
TRBV12-3/TRBV12-4	.	.	TRBJ2-1	CASSSRPLANEQFF	TGTGCCAGCAGTTCCAGACCCCTAGCGAATGAGCAGTTCTTC
TRBV10-3	once	TRBD2	TRBJ2-3	CASASGRTTDTQYF	TGTGCCAGCGCTAGCGGGAGGACGACAGATACGCAGTATTTT
TRBV7-8	.	.	TRBJ1-2	CASSLVFQGNYGYTF	TGTGCCAGCAGCTTAGTTTTCCAGGGAAACTATGGCTACACCTTC
TRBV20-1	many	.	TRBJ2-1	CSARGDNYNEQFF	TGCAGTGCTAGAGGAGACAACTACAATGAGCAGTTCTTC
TRBV29-1	many	.	TRBJ2-7	CSVVWTEPYEQYF	TGCAGCGTTGTGTGGACAGAGCCCTACGAGCAGTACTTC
TRBV28	.	.	TRBJ2-7	CAGGRGVGYEQYF	TGTGCCGGGGGGCGCGGAGTCGGCTACGAGCAGTACTTC
TRBV5-1	.	TRBD1	TRBJ2-3	CASSLRGTAGDTQYF	TGCGCCAGCAGCTTGAGGGGGACAGCTGGAGATACGCAGTATTTT